This T cell receptor (beta chain) was observed in a study of blood T cell repertoires in COVID-19. About the study: Acute and convalescent COVID-19 samples came from the United States, Italy and Spain. T cells, B-cell-depleted T cells, or PBMCs supplied cDNA or gDNA.

The CDR3 runs 16 residues. Trimming removed 1 base at V and 5 bases at J, with 15 bases between. CDR1 and CDR2 (germline): MDHEN, SYDVKM. In the original workflow: Researchers report that nucleated cell counts were estimated from reference gene primer amplification. This table comes from immunoSEQ multiplex PCR, and its TCRdb copy is limited to in-frame clones, with some not included. The V and J calls and clone size are taken from that table; D and trimming were inferred from the DNA. The table includes hundreds of thousands of clones, 88% detected once. The specimen sequenced was peripheral blood. The chain is built from TRBV28 and TRBJ1-5, with a tentative D call TRBD1 (6 bases). The clonotype originates from a woman aged 45 to 65 with active or convalescent COVID-19. CDR3 sequence: CASSLSGAIRDQPQHF. The CDR3 coding sequence is TGTGCCAGCAGTTTATCAGGGGCGATTAGAGATCAGCCCCAGCATTTT.